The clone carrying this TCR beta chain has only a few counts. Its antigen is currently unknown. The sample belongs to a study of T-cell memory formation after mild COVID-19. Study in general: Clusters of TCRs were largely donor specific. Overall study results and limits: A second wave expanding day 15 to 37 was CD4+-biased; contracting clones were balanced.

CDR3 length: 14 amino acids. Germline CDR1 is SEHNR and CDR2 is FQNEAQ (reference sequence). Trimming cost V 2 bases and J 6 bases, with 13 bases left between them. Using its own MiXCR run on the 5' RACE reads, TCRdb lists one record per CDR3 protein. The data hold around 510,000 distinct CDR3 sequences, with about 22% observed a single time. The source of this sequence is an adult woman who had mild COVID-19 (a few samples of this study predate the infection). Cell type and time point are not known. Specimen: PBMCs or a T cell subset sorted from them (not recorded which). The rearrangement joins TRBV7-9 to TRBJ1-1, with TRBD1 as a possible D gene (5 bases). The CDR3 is CASSLKGEGAEAFF. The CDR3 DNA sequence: TGTGCCAGCAGCTTAAAAGGGGAGGGTGCTGAAGCTTTCTTT.